One sample yielded the 25 T cell receptor beta chains listed below, sequenced in a study of T cell responses to AZD1222 COVID-19 vaccine. Produced via immunoSEQ multiplex PCR; TCRdb's table is partial and in-frame only. The table lists about 100,000 clones, around 87% of them singletons. The sequencing used peripheral blood, collected on day 0 of MenACWY control vaccination. Receptor source: an adult in good health.

This chain uses TRBV6-5 with TRBJ1-5; 8 bases are shared with TRBD1. Germline CDR1 MNHEY, CDR2 SVGAGI. This CDR3 spans 14 amino acids. Unmatched junction bases numbered 3, after V lost 6 bases and J lost 2 bases. This CDR3 is CASSYRGGNQPQHF. The CDR3 coding sequence is TGTGCCAGCAGCTACAGGGGGGGCAATCAGCCCCAGCATTTT.

The J gene is TRBJ1-4, the V gene TRBV7-9; D may be TRBD1 (5 bases). The V gene's germline CDR1 is SEHNR and CDR2 FQNEAQ (reference sequence). This CDR3 contains 14 residues. V was cut by 5 bases and J by 4 bases, with 11 bases left in between. In nucleotides, the CDR3 is TGTGCCAGCAGCCCCGACAGATATAATGAAAAACTGTTTTTT. Translation gives CASSPDRYNEKLFF.

The chain employs TRBV5-1 and TRBJ2-3, with TRBD2 matching 8 bases. Trimming at V came to 0 bases and at J to 2 bases, leaving 5 bases not matched to a gene. The CDR3 spans 16 residues. Germline V lookup: CDR1 SGHRS, CDR2 YFSETQ. This CDR3 reads CASSLVGSGNTDTQYF. The CDR3 bases are TGCGCCAGCAGCTTGGTCGGTAGCGGGAACACAGATACGCAGTATTTT.

The chain employs TRBV24-1 and TRBJ1-2; 8 bases match TRBD1. The J segment lost 5 bases and the V segment lost 3 bases, leaving 7 bases of the junction unmatched. CDR1 and CDR2 from the germline V gene are KGHDR and SFDVKD. This CDR3 has 15 residues. The CDR3 loop is CATSDGQGAEYGYTF. CDR3 DNA sequence: TGTGCCACCAGTGATGGGCAGGGGGCGGAATATGGCTACACCTTC.

In regard to this clone: Other nucleotide sequences from this sample produce the same CDR3. The rearrangement uses TRBV30 and TRBJ1-3; D uncertain. The germline gives CDR1 GTSNPN, CDR2 SVGIG (reference sequence). The V end lost 0 bases, the J end lost 4 bases, and 4 bases lay between the germline ends. There are 12 residues in the CDR3. The CDR3 region has the DNA TGTGCCTGGAGTGTTACAGGAAACACCATATATTTT. Protein: CAWSVTGNTIYF.

This clone was recorded once. V usage is TRBV19 and J usage is TRBJ2-1; 8 bases match TRBD2. This CDR3 is 15 amino acids long. The junction had 10 bases not matched to a gene; V was cut back by 6 bases and J by 6 bases. Germline loops: CDR1 LNHDA, CDR2 SQIVND (reference sequence). The CDR3 bases are TGTGCCAGTAGCGCCGGGACTAGACCCGGCAATGAGCAGTTCTTC. Amino acids: CASSAGTRPGNEQFF. The full variable domain, with the rest looked up from reference TRBV19 and TRBJ2-1, is DGGITQSPKYLFRKEGQNVTLSCEQNLNHDAMYWYRQDPGQGLRLIYYSQIVNDFQKGDIAEGYSVSREKKESFPLTVTSAQKNPTAFYLCASSAGTRPGNEQFFGPGTRLTVL.

This clone came up once. J is TRBJ2-3 and V is TRBV6-4, with a possible D match to TRBD1 (6 bases). The V end was cut by 0 bases, the J end by 4 bases, with 8 bases between. The CDR3 extends over 14 amino acids. The germline V gene has CDR1 MRHNA and CDR2 SNTAGT. The CDR3 DNA follows: TGTGCCAGCAGTGACTCGAGACAGGCAGATACGCAGTATTTT. Translated: CASSDSRQADTQYF.

The chain carries TRBV5-1 and TRBJ2-7; tentative D call: TRBD2 (5 bases). The germline V gene encodes CDR1 SGHRS and CDR2 YFSETQ. The CDR3 extends over 15 amino acids. Deletions cut 0 bases from V and 0 bases from J, with 10 bases between. CDR3 protein: CASSLAGGSSYEQYF. As DNA, the CDR3 is TGCGCCAGCAGCTTGGCGGGCGGGTCCTCCTACGAGCAGTACTTC.

The chain is built from TRBV5-4 and TRBJ2-7; the match to TRBD2 covers 11 bases. The germline CDR1 and CDR2 sequences are SGHNT and YYREEE (reference sequence). This CDR3 comprises 15 residues. Trimming cost V 3 bases and J 0 bases; bases outside gene matches: 2. Here the CDR3 reads CASSSGTSGSYEQYF. Here the CDR3 DNA reads TGTGCCAGCAGCTCCGGGACTAGCGGCTCCTACGAGCAGTACTTC. Variable domain in full (rest from reference TRBV5-4 and TRBJ2-7): ETGVTQSPTHLIKTRGQQVTLRCSSQSGHNTVSWYQQALGQGPQFIFQYYREEENGRGNFPPRFSGLQFPNYSSELNVNALELDDSALYLCASSSGTSGSYEQYFGPGTRLTVT.

CDR3: CASSQQGSTDTQYF. DNA of the CDR3: TGTGCCAGCAGCCAACAGGGAAGCACAGATACGCAGTATTTT. The chain joins TRBV16 to TRBJ2-3, with D perhaps matching TRBD1 (5 bases). Germline V gives CDR1 KGHSY, CDR2 FQNENV. There are 14 residues in the CDR3. Trimming cost V 2 bases and J 0 bases, with 6 bases left between them.

The chain joins TRBV18 to TRBJ1-6; TRBD1 might be the D (5 bases). The CDR3 sequence is 14 residues long. The ends were cut back, 6 bases at V and 10 bases at J, with 16 bases in the middle. CDR1 KGHSH and CDR2 LQKENI come from the germline V gene. The CDR3 spells CASSPEGRESPLHF. CDR3 nucleotide sequence: TGTGCCAGCTCTCCTGAGGGCAGGGAATCACCCCTCCACTTT.

V is TRBV4-1 and J is TRBJ1-4, with D uncertain. Germline V gene lookup returns CDR1 MGHRA and CDR2 YSYEKL. Trimming cost V 2 bases and J 6 bases, with 4 bases left between them. The CDR3 spans 12 residues. CDR3: CASSQNYEKLFF. CDR3 DNA sequence: TGCGCCAGCAGCCAAAATTATGAAAAACTGTTTTTT.

The rearrangement links TRBV28 to TRBJ1-2, with TRBD1 as a possible D gene (6 bases). The V end was cut by 5 bases, the J end by 2 bases, with 6 bases between. CDR1 and CDR2 (germline): MDHEN, SYDVKM. The CDR3 loop spans 12 amino acids. CDR3 coding DNA: TGTGCCAGCAGTCAGGGGAACTATGGCTACACCTTC. Translation: CASSQGNYGYTF.

The genes are TRBV5-1 and TRBJ1-6; D unresolved. V dropped 0 bases and J dropped 5 bases, with 12 bases sitting between them. The germline gives CDR1 SGHRS, CDR2 YFSETQ. The CDR3 has 16 amino acids. The CDR3 is CASSLVITGNNSPLHF. Written as DNA, the CDR3 is TGCGCCAGCAGCTTGGTTATTACGGGGAATAATTCACCCCTCCACTTT.

This chain links TRBV30 with TRBJ1-2; D gene ambiguous. The CDR3 loop spans 12 amino acids. Germline CDR1 GTSNPN, CDR2 SVGIG (reference sequence). The V end was cut by 0 bases, the J end by 5 bases, with 7 bases between. This CDR3 is CAWSVGQYGYTF. CDR3 coding DNA: TGTGCCTGGAGTGTAGGTCAGTATGGCTACACCTTC.

This chain links TRBV27 with TRBJ1-5; 7 bases are a match to TRBD1. From germline, CDR1 is MNHEY and CDR2 SMNVEV (reference sequence). V shed 2 bases, J shed 5 bases, and the junction held 3 bases outside the gene matches. CDR3 length: 14 amino acids. In nucleotides, the CDR3 is TGTGCCAGCAGTTTAGAGGGGGCTCATCAGCCCCAGCATTTT. It encodes CASSLEGAHQPQHF.

The chain links TRBV5-1 to TRBJ2-1; 9 bases are shared with TRBD1. Unmatched junction bases numbered 1, after V lost 0 bases and J lost 3 bases. CDR3 length: 15 amino acids. CDR1 and CDR2 from the germline V gene are SGHRS and YFSETQ. The CDR3 nucleotides read TGCGCCAGCAGCTTGGAGGGACAGGGCTACAATGAGCAGTTCTTC. Translated: CASSLEGQGYNEQFF.

The CDR3 DNA sequence: TGTGCCAGCAGCCCGGACGGAGGACGATACGACTCCTACAATGAGCAGTTCTTC. Residues: CASSPDGGRYDSYNEQFF. V is TRBV9 and J is TRBJ2-1, with D possibly TRBD2 on 5 matching bases. The germline V and J ends were trimmed by 4 bases and 0 bases, with 20 bases remaining between them. This CDR3 spans 18 amino acids. Germline CDR1 is SGDLS and CDR2 is YYNGEE.

In its sample, this clone was seen a few times. The rearrangement uses TRBV19 and TRBJ1-2, with TRBD1 matching 10 bases. The V segment lost 6 bases and the J segment 4 bases; nucleotides outside the gene matches: 20. This CDR3 contains 19 residues. The V gene's germline CDR1 is LNHDA and CDR2 SQIVND (reference sequence). This CDR3 is CASSHPPGQGVFGSYGYTF. CDR3 bases: TGTGCCAGTAGCCACCCCCCCGGACAGGGGGTGTTCGGCAGCTATGGCTACACCTTC.

The chain carries TRBV7-8 and TRBJ1-5; D not resolved. This CDR3 contains 16 residues. With 3 bases removed from V and 3 bases from J, the gap between germline ends came to 15 bases. Germline V lookup: CDR1 SGHVS, CDR2 FQNEAQ. Here the CDR3 DNA reads TGTGCCAGCAGCTTTGGTCGAGGGCTATACAATCAGCCCCAGCATTTT. Amino acid sequence: CASSFGRGLYNQPQHF.

The chain has TRBV7-2 and TRBJ1-3; D remains ambiguous. Per germline, CDR1 SGHTA and CDR2 FQGNSA. Deletions cut 5 bases from V and 0 bases from J, with 11 bases between. CDR3 length equals 15 residues. CDR3 sequence reads: CASSRLINSGNTIYF. The CDR3 nucleotides read TGTGCCAGCAGCCGCCTTATTAACTCTGGAAACACCATATATTTT.

The chain has TRBV9 and TRBJ2-7; D may be TRBD1 or TRBD2 (6 bases each). The length of the CDR3 is 15 residues. Trimming took off 0 bases at V and 2 bases at J, with 12 bases between the two ends. CDR1 is SGDLS and CDR2 is YYNGEE in the germline V gene. The DNA of the CDR3 is TGTGCCAGCAGCGTAGGTCCGGGGGCGACCTACGAGCAGTACTTC. The encoded protein is CASSVGPGATYEQYF.

The genes are TRBV7-9 and TRBJ1-6; 9 nucleotides match TRBD1. Trimming removed 1 base from V and 5 bases from J; junction bases left unmatched: 0. Germline values: CDR1 SEHNR, CDR2 FQNEAQ (reference sequence). The CDR3 runs 15 residues. The CDR3 region is CASSLGTGDNSPLHF. The CDR3 coding sequence is TGTGCCAGCAGCTTAGGGACAGGGGATAATTCACCCCTCCACTTT.

The chain is built from TRBV4-2 and TRBJ1-2; D perhaps matches TRBD1 (5 bases). The CDR3 is 14 residues long. With 0 bases removed from V and 4 bases from J, the gap between germline ends came to 9 bases. Germline assignment: CDR1 LGHNA and CDR2 YNFKEQ. This CDR3 reads CASSQDRVPYGYTF. Written as DNA, the CDR3 is TGTGCCAGCAGCCAAGACAGGGTCCCCTATGGCTACACCTTC.

The chain combines TRBV4-3 with TRBJ1-4, with TRBD1 as a possible D gene (6 bases). Germline V lookup: CDR1 LGHNA, CDR2 YSLEER. The CDR3 is 15 amino acids. Trimming removed 2 bases at V and 7 bases at J, with 14 bases between. The CDR3, as DNA: TGCGCCAGCAGCCAATCCACAGGGACTTCTGAAAAACTGTTTTTT. It translates to CASSQSTGTSEKLFF.